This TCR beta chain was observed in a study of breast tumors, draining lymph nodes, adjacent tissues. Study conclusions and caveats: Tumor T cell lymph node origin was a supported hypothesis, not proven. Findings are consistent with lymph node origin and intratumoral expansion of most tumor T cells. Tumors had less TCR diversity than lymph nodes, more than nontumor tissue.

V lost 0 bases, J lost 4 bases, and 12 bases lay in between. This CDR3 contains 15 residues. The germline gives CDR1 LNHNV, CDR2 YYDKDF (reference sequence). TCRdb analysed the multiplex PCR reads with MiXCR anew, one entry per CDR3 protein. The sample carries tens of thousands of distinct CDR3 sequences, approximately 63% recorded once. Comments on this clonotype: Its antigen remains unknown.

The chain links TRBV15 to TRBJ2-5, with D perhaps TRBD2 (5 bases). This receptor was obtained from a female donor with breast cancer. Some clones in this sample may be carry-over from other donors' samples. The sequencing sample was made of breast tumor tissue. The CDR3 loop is CATSREGVPIETQYF. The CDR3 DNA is TGTGCCACCAGCAGAGAGGGAGTACCCATAGAGACCCAGTACTTC.